This TCR beta chain originates from a study of response to subunit inactivated influenza vaccine. Whole-study results and caveats: The authors suggested that few new T cells are recruited per seasonal influenza vaccination.

Regarding this clonotype: What it recognizes is unknown.

J was trimmed by 4 bases and V by 8 bases; bases with no gene match: 9. In germline, CDR1 is LGHNA, CDR2 YSLEER. This CDR3 is 14 amino acids long. TCRdb independently ran MiXCR on the RT-PCR reads; one entry per CDR3 protein. Of around 520,000 distinct CDR3 sequences in the sample, around 25% were seen once. Source: CD4+ T cells sorted from PBMCs, taken 5 days after vaccination. The chain uses TRBV4-3 and TRBJ1-1; the match to TRBD1 covers 8 bases. The TCR was taken from a man in his fifties or sixties who received an inactivated influenza vaccine. CDR3 in DNA: TGCGCCAGCGCCCCCCAACAGGGGGTCACTGAAGCTTTCTTT. It is translated as CASAPQQGVTEAFF.